These 3 T cell receptor beta chains came from one sample sequenced in a study of OX40 agonist ivuxolimab in advanced cancers. TCRdb's copy holds only in-frame clones and misses some; the assay was immunoSEQ multiplex PCR. Of approximately 70,000 clones listed, more than 75% were seen once; the top ten hold 0.4% to 0.45%. The sample in question was CD4+ or CD8+ T cells sorted from blood, obtained in a trial of the OX40 agonist ivuxolimab. All receptors derive from an adult with an advanced solid tumor such as melanoma, head and neck, liver or kidney cancer.

J is TRBJ2-2 and V is TRBV27, with D possibly matching TRBD1 (6 bases). This CDR3 comprises 14 residues. The V and J ends lost 3 bases and 4 bases respectively, with 9 bases between them. Per germline, CDR1 MNHEY and CDR2 SMNVEV (reference sequence). The chain's CDR3 is CASSFGRGTGELFF. The CDR3, as DNA: TGTGCCAGCAGTTTCGGCAGGGGCACCGGGGAGCTGTTTTTT.

V and J are TRBV18 and TRBJ2-1; D is tentatively TRBD1 or TRBD2 (5 bases each). CDR1 is KGHSH, CDR2 LQKENI, per germline. This CDR3 spans 15 amino acids. The ends were cut back, 3 bases at V and 7 bases at J, with 16 bases in the middle. The CDR3 loop reads CASSPERGLGNEQFF. The DNA of the CDR3 is TGTGCCAGCTCACCGGAGAGGGGCCTTGGGAATGAGCAGTTCTTC.

The chain recombines TRBV6-5 with TRBJ2-2; D possibly corresponds to TRBD2 (5 bases). Germline CDR1 is MNHEY and CDR2 is SVGAGI. V dropped 7 bases and J dropped 5 bases, with 14 bases sitting between them. CDR3 length: 14 amino acids. The CDR3 sequence is CASMAAGGTGELFF. The CDR3 DNA sequence: TGTGCCAGCATGGCGGCGGGTGGAACCGGGGAGCTGTTTTTT.